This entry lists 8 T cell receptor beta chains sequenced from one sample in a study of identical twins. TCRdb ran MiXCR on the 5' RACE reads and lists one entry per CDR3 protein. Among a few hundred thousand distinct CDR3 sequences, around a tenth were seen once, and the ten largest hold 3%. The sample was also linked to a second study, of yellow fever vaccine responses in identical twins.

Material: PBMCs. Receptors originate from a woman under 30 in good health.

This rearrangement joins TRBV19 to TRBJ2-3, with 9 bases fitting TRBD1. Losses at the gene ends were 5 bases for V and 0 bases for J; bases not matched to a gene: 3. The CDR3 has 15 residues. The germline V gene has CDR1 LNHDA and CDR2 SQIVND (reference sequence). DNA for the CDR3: TGTGCCAGTAGTTATGGGACAGGGAGCACAGATACGCAGTATTTT. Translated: CASSYGTGSTDTQYF.

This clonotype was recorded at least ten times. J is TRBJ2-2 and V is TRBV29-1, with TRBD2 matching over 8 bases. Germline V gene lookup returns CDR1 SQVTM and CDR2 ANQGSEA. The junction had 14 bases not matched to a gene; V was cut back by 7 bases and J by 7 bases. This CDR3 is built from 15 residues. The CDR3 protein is CSGKTSGPLLGELFF. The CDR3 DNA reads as TGCAGCGGCAAAACTAGCGGACCCCTACTCGGGGAGCTGTTTTTT.

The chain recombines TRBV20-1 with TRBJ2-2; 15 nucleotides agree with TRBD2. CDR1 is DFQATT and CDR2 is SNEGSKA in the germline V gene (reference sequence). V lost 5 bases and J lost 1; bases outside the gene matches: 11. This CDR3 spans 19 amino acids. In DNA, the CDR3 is TGCAGTGCTGCGAAACCCTGGGGACTAGCGGGAGGGAACACCGGGGAGCTGTTTTTT. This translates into CSAAKPWGLAGGNTGELFF.

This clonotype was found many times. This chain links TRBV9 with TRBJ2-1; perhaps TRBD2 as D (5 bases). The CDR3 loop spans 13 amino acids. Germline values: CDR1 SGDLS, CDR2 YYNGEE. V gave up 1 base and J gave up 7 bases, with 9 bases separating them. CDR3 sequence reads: CASSVSSRNEQFF. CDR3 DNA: TGTGCCAGCAGCGTATCTAGCAGAAATGAGCAGTTCTTC.

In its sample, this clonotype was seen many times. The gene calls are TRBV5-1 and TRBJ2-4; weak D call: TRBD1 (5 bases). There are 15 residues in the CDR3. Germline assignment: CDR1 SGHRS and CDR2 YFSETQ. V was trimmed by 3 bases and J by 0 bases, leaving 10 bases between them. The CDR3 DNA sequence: TGCGCCAGCAGCTCTCCGGACACAGCCAAAAACATTCAGTACTTC. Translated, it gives CASSSPDTAKNIQYF.

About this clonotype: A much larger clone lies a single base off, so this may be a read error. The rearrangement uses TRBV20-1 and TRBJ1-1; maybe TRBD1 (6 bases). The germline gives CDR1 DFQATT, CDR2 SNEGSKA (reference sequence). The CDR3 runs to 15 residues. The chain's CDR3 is CCAPRGGAGGTEAFF. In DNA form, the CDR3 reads TGCTGTGCTCCCAGGGGCGGCGCGGGCGGCACTGAAGCTTTCTTT.

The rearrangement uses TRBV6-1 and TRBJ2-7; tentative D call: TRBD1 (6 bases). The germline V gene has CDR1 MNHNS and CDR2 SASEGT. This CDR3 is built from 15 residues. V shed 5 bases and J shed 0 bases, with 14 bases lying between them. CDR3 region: CASSPQGAFSYEQYF. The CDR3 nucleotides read TGTGCCAGCAGTCCACAGGGTGCGTTCTCCTACGAGCAGTACTTC.

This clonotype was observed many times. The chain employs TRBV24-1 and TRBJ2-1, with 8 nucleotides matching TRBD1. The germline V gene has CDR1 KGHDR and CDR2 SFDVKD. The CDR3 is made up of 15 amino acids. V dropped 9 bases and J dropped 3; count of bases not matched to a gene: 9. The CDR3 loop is CATGPYGTGYNEQFF. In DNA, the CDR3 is TGTGCCACCGGGCCGTACGGGACAGGCTACAATGAGCAGTTCTTC.